This T cell receptor (beta chain) was obtained from a study of T-cell reconstitution after alpha-beta-depleted transplantation in children. General study points: Several hundred expanded graft clones reportedly were the source of alpha-beta T cells about two months after transplant.

During its preparation, the TCRbeta library received unique molecular identifiers. TCRdb processed the PCR reads anew with MiXCR; each CDR3 protein has one entry. There are under 850,000 distinct CDR3 sequences in the sample; approximately 14% occur only once, and roughly 0.77% lies in the top ten. Germline V CDR1 and CDR2: WSHSY, SAAADI. This CDR3 contains 15 residues. V dropped 4 bases and J dropped 3 bases, with 14 bases sitting between them. Comments on this clonotype: What it binds is not known.

This sequence originates from a girl aged 2-10 years with congenital amegakaryocytic thrombocytopenia, due to receive a stem cell transplant. The chain joins TRBV10-2 to TRBJ2-3; a weak D match, TRBD2 (5 bases). Sequencing was performed on PBMCs, taken before TCRalphabeta/CD19-depleted stem cell transplant. DNA for the CDR3: TGCGCCAGCAGTGGGCCCAGCGGAGCTACAGATACGCAGTATTTT. This sequence encodes CASSGPSGATDTQYF.